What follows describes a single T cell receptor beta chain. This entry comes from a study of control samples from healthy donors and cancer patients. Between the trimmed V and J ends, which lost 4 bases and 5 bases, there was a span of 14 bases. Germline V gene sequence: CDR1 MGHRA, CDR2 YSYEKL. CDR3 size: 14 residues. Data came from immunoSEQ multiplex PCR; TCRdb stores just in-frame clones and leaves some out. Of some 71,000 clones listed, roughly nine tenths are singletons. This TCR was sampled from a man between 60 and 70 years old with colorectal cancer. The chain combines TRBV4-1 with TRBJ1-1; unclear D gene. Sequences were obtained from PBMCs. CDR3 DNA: TGCGCCAGCAGCCCATCAACGGGAGGGACTGAAGCTTTCTTT. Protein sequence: CASSPSTGGTEAFF.